This passage covers 15 T cell receptor beta chains from one sample sequenced in a study of T cell repertoires in cytomegalovirus infection. TCRdb redid the calling of the reads with MiXCR, one entry per CDR3 protein. The table has approximately 500,000 distinct CDR3 sequences, about 15% seen once. Sequencing was performed on CD8+ T cells from PBMCs. Source of these receptors: a human donor in good health (CMV status not recorded). Some clones in this sample may be carry-over from other donors' samples.

V is TRBV6-5 and J is TRBJ2-1, with unresolved D. The V gene lost 3 bases and the J gene lost 9 bases, with 12 bases spanning the gap. The length of the CDR3 is 13 residues. In germline, CDR1 is MNHEY, CDR2 SVGAGI. The CDR3 DNA follows: TGTGCCAGCAGTTATGGGCAGCGAGTTGAGCAGTTCTTC. This codes for CASSYGQRVEQFF.

This clonotype was recorded many times. This chain uses TRBV11-2 with TRBJ2-3; perhaps D is TRBD1 or TRBD2 (5 bases each). The germline V gene encodes CDR1 SGHAT and CDR2 FQNNGV. With 5 bases removed from V and 4 bases from J, the gap between germline ends came to 19 bases. The CDR3 is 16 residues long. The CDR3 DNA reads TGTGCCAGCAGCCCTGCCACGACGGGGCTCGCAGATACGCAGTATTTT. This codes for CASSPATTGLADTQYF.

This clonotype was seen ten or more times. The chain uses TRBV27 and TRBJ2-3; D remains ambiguous. Germline assignment: CDR1 MNHEY and CDR2 SMNVEV (reference sequence). Trimming removed 8 bases at V and 2 bases at J, with 5 bases between. CDR3 length: 11 amino acids. The CDR3 coding sequence is TGTGCCAGCGCAGACACAGATACGCAGTATTTT. Its protein product is CASADTDTQYF.

This clonotype was observed many times. Just one base apart from a much larger clone, this may be a read error. The chain couples TRBV11-2 to TRBJ2-1; D remains unclear. The CDR3 has 11 residues. The germline gives CDR1 SGHAT, CDR2 FQNNGV. Trimming removed 5 bases at V and 8 bases at J, with 7 bases between. Written as DNA, the CDR3 is TGTGCCAGCAGCCCTAACCATGAGCAGTTCTTC. Its protein product is CASSPNHEQFF.

This chain links TRBV7-9 with TRBJ1-1; a possible D gene is TRBD1 (6 bases). Germline CDR1 is SEHNR and CDR2 is FQNEAQ (reference sequence). The CDR3 runs to 14 residues. Trimming took 5 bases from V and 3 from J, leaving 13 bases between them. CDR3 sequence (DNA): TGTGCCAGCAGCGGGGGCACAGGGTACACTGAAGCTTTCTTT. It encodes CASSGGTGYTEAFF.

This clonotype was observed at least ten times. The chain has TRBV7-8 and TRBJ1-1; 7 bases are shared with TRBD1. The CDR3 totals 15 residues. CDR1 and CDR2 (germline): SGHVS, FQNEAQ. The J segment lost 4 bases and the V segment lost 1 base, leaving 6 bases of the junction unmatched. CDR3 sequence reads: CASSLVRGRGTEAFF. CDR3 nucleotides: TGTGCCAGCAGCTTAGTAAGGGGGCGAGGCACTGAAGCTTTCTTT.

This clonotype was recorded many times. The chain recombines TRBV27 with TRBJ1-2; TRBD1 matches at 8 bases. The CDR3 runs 14 residues. Per the germline V gene, CDR1 is MNHEY and CDR2 is SMNVEV (reference sequence). Germline trimming cut 2 bases from V and 7 bases from J; bases unmatched to any gene: 6. The CDR3 DNA reads TGTGCCAGCAGTTTAAGACAGGGGTTAGGTGGCTACACCTTC. Amino acids: CASSLRQGLGGYTF.

The V and J genes are TRBV7-9 and TRBJ2-7, with D maybe TRBD1 (6 bases). This CDR3 contains 12 residues. CDR1 and CDR2 from the germline V gene are SEHNR and FQNEAQ (reference sequence). V was trimmed by 4 bases and J by 7 bases, leaving 11 bases between them. CDR3 in DNA: TGTGCCAGCAGCTCAGGGGTGTGGGAGCAGTACTTC. It specifies CASSSGVWEQYF.

This clonotype has just a few counts. V usage is TRBV9 and J usage is TRBJ2-3; 12 bases map to TRBD2. The junction had 6 bases not matched to a gene; V was cut back by 4 bases and J by 0 bases. This CDR3 spans 17 amino acids. CDR1 is SGDLS, CDR2 YYNGEE, per germline. This chain's CDR3 is CASSPRTSGTSTDTQYF. CDR3 coding DNA: TGTGCCAGCAGCCCCCGGACTAGCGGGACTAGCACAGATACGCAGTATTTT.

In regard to this clonotype: This could be a read error, since a much larger clone is one nucleotide away. A read error is likely, as this CDR3 ends without the conserved phenylalanine or tryptophan. The chain couples TRBV7-9 to TRBJ2-7; D gene uncertain. The CDR3 has 12 residues. The germline gives CDR1 SEHNR, CDR2 FQNEAQ (reference sequence). The V and J ends lost 3 bases and 5 bases respectively, with 8 bases between them. The CDR3 DNA follows: TGTGCCAGCAGCTTTGTACGGGACGAGCAGTACTTA. Translation: CASSFVRDEQYL.

This clonotype was seen at least ten times. The genes are TRBV10-3 and TRBJ2-1; the D gene is possibly TRBD1 (5 bases). In germline, CDR1 is ENHRY, CDR2 SYGVKD. The CDR3 is 15 amino acids. V lost 0 bases and J 4 bases, leaving 10 bases between the germline ends. The CDR3 is CAISESKGQYNEQFF. The CDR3 DNA reads as TGTGCCATCAGTGAGTCGAAGGGGCAGTACAATGAGCAGTTCTTC.

About this clonotype itself: One end of the junction fails to match germline, which may point to a read error. V gene TRBV29-1 combines with J gene TRBJ2-1; TRBD2 matches 13 bases. The CDR3 is 13 amino acids. Germline CDR1 is SQVTM and CDR2 is ANQGSEA. The CDR3 protein is CCVETSGRYEQFF. The CDR3 DNA sequence: TGCTGCGTTGAGACTAGCGGGAGGTATGAGCAGTTCTTC.

This clonotype was counted between two and nine times. The J gene is TRBJ1-1, the V gene TRBV11-2, with 10 nucleotides matching TRBD1. The CDR3 runs 17 residues. Germline CDR1 and CDR2: SGHAT and FQNNGV. V lost 6 bases and J lost 1; bases outside the gene matches: 11. CDR3: CASSSYLGTGENTEAFF. DNA of the CDR3: TGTGCCAGCAGTTCATACCTGGGGACAGGGGAGAACACTGAAGCTTTCTTT.

This clonotype was found many times. The chain uses TRBV7-9 and TRBJ2-5, with a possible D match to TRBD1 (6 bases). Trimming left V 4 bases short and J 2 bases short, with 14 bases between. The CDR3 sequence is 15 residues long. CDR1 is SEHNR and CDR2 is FQNEAQ in the germline V gene (reference sequence). The chain's CDR3 is CASSSMGHSQETQYF. The CDR3 region has the DNA TGTGCCAGCAGCTCCATGGGACACAGTCAAGAGACCCAGTACTTC.

There are a few counts of this clonotype. The genes are TRBV19 and TRBJ2-7, with D perhaps assigned TRBD1 or TRBD2 (5 bases each). The V and J ends lost 3 bases and 3 bases respectively, with 18 bases between them. This CDR3 has 16 amino acids. From germline, CDR1 is LNHDA and CDR2 SQIVND (reference sequence). CDR3: CASSISGARDLYEQYF. CDR3 in DNA: TGTGCCAGTAGTATTTCTGGGGCAAGGGACCTCTACGAGCAGTACTTC.